This TCR beta chain was obtained from a study of long-term antiretroviral therapy in people with HIV. Points from the study as a whole: Gathering of blood took place between the mid-2000s and the late 2010s, possibly under older ART regimens. Dominance of pre-ART expanded clones persisted, fluctuating and often declining after ART. Transplant donor controls retained higher diversity, though diversity increased after ART.

With survey level as its setting, the immunoSEQ assay was v3.0. Libraries were prepared by immunoSEQ multiplex PCR; TCRdb keeps only in-frame clonotypes and omits some of them. Here the sample spans 25,000 to 35,000 clones, over 80% being singletons. About this clone itself: Its antigen remains unknown.

Germline lookup yields CDR1 SGHRS and CDR2 YFSETQ. Trimming removed 4 bases at V and 0 bases at J, with 11 bases between. The CDR3 is 14 amino acids. The sequence was obtained from a man aged 30 to 45 with HIV. The V call is TRBV5-1, the J call TRBJ2-7; D ambiguous. Specimen: unsorted PBMCs, collected 2.7 to 2.9 years after starting antiretroviral therapy. Written as DNA, the CDR3 is TGCGCCAGCAGCCTAAGGACGGTCTCCTACGAGCAGTACTTC. This encodes CASSLRTVSYEQYF.